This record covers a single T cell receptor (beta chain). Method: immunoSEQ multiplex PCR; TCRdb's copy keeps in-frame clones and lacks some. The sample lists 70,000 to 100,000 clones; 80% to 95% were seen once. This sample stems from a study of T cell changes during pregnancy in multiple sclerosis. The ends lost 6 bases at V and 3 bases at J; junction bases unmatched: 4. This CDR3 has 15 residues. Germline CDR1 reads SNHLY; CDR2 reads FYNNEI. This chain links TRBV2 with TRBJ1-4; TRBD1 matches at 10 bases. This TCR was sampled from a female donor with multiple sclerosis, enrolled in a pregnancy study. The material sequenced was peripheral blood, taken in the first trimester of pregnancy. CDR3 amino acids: CASRRDRGPNEKLFF. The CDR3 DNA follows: TGTGCCAGCAGGCGAGACAGGGGGCCTAATGAAAAACTGTTTTTT.